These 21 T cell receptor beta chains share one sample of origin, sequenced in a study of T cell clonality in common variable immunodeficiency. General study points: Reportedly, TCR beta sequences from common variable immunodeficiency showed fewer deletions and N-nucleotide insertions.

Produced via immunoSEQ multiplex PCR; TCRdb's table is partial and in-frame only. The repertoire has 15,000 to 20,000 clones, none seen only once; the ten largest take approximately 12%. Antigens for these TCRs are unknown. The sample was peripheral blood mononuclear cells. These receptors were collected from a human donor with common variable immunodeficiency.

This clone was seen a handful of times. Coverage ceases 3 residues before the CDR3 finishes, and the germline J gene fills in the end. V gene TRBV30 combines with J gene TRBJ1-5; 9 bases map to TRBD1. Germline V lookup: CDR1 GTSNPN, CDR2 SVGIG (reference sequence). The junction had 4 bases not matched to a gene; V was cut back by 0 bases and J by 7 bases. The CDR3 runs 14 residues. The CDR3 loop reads CAWSVGTGRQPQHF. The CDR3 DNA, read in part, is TGTGCCTGGAGTGTAGGGACAGGGCGCCAGCCC.

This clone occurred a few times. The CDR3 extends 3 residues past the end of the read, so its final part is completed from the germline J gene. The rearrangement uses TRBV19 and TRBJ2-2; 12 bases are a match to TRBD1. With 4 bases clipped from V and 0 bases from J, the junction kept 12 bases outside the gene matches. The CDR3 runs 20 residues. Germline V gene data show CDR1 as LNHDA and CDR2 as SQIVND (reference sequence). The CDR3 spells CASSRAGTGGINANTGELFF. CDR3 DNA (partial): TGTGCCAGTAGTAGGGCCGGGACAGGGGGCATCAACGCGAACACCGGGGAG.

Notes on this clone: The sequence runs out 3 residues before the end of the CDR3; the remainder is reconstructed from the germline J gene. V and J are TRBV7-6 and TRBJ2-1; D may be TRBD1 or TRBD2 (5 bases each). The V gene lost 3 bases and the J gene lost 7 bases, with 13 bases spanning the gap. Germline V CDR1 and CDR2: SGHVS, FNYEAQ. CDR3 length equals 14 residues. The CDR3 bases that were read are TGTGCCAGCAGCTTTCGAGGGCCAGGGAATGAG. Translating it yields CASSFRGPGNE. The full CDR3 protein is CASSFRGPGNEQFF.

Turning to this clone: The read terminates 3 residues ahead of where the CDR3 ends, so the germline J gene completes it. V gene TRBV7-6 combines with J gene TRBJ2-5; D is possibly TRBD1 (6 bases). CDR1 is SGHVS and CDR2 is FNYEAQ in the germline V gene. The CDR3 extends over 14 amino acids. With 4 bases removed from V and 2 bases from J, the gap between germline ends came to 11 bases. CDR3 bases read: TGTGCCAGCAGCTCCTGGGGGCCACAAGAGACC. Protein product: CASSSWGPQET. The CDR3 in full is CASSSWGPQETQYF.

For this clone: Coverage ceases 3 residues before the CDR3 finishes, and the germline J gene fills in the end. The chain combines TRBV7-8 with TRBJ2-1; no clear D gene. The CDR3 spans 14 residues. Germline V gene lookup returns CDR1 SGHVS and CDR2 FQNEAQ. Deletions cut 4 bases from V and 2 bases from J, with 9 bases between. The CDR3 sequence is CASSSTPTYNEQFF. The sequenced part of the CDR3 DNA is TGTGCCAGCAGCTCGACACCTACCTACAATGAG. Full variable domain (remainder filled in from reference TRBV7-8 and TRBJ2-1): GAGVSQSPRYKVAKRGQDVALRCDPISGHVSLFWYQQALGQGPEFLTYFQNEAQLDKSGLPSDRFFAERPEGSVSTLKIQRTQQEDSAVYLCASSSTPTYNEQFFGPGTRLTVL.

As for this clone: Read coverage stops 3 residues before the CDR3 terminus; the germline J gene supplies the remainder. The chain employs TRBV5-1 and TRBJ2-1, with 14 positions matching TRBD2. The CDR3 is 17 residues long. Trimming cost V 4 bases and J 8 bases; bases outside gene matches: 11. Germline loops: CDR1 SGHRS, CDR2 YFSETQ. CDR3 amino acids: CASSVQGTSGSFDEQFF. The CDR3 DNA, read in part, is TGCGCCAGCAGCGTACAGGGGACTAGCGGGAGTTTCGATGAG.

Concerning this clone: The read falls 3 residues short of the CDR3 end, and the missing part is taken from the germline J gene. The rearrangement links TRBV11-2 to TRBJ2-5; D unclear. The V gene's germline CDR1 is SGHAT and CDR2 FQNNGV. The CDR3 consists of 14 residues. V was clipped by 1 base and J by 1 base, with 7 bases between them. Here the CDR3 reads CASSLAISQETQYF. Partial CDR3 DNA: TGTGCCAGCAGCTTAGCTATATCCCAAGAGACC.

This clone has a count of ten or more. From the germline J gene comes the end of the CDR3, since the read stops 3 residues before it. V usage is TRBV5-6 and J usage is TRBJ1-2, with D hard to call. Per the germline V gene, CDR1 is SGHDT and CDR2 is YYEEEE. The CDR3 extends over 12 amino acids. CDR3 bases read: TGTGCCAGCAGCTTGGGCAGGCCGGGC. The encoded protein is CASSLGRPG. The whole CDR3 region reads CASSLGRPGYTF.

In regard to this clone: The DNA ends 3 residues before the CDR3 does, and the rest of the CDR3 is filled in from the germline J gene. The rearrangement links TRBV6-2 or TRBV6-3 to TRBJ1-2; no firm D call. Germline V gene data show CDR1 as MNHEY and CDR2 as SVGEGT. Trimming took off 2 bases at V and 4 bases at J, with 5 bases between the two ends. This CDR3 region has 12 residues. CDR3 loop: CASSYLTYGYTF. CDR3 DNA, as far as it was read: TGTGCCAGCAGTTACCTAACCTATGGC.

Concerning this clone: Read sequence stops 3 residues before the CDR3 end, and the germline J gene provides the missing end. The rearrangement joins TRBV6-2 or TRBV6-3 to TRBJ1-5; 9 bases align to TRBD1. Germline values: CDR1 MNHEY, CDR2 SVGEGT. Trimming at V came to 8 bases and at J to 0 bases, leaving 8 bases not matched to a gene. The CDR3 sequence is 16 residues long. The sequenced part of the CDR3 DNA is TGTGCCAGCCGACCCAGACAGGGGGATAGCAATCAGCCC. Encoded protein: CASRPRQGDSNQP. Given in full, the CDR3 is CASRPRQGDSNQPQHF.

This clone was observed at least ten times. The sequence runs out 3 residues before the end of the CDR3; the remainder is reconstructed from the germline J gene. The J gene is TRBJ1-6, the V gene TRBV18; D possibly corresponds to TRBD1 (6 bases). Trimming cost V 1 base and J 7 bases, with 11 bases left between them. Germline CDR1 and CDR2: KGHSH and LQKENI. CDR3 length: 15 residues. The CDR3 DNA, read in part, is TGTGCCAGCTCACCACAAGGGGGTGCGAATTCACCC. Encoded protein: CASSPQGGANSP. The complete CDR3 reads CASSPQGGANSPLHF.

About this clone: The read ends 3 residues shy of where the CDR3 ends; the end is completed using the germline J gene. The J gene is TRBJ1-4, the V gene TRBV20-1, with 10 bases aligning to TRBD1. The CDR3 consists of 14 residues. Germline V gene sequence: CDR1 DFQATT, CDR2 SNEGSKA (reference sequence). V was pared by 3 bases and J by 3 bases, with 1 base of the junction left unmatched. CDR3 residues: CSARDRGSNEKLFF. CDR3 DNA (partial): TGCAGTGCTAGGGACAGGGGGTCTAATGAAAAA.

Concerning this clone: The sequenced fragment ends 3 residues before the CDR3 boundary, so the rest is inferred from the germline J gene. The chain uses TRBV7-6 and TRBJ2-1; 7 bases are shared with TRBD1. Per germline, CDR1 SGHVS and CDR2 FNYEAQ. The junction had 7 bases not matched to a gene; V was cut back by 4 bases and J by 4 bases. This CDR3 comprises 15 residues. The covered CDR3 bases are TGTGCCAGCAGCTCCGAACAGGGGCGTTACAATGAG. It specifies CASSSEQGRYNE. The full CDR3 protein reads CASSSEQGRYNEQFF.

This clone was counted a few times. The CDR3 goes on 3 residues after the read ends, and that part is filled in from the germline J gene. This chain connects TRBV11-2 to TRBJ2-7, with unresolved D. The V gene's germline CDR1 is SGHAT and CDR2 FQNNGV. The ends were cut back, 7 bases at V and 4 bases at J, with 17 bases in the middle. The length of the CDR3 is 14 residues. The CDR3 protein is CASNSLGLSYEQYF. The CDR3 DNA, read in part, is TGTGCCAGCAACTCCCTTGGGCTGAGTTACGAG.

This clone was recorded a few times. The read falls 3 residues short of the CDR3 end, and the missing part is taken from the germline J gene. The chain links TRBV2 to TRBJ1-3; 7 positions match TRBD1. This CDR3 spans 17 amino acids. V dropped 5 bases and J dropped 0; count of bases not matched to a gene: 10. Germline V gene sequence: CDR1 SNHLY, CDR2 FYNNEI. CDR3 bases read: TGTGCCAGCAGTTTACGGACAGGCGGAAGCTCTGGAAACACC. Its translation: CASSLRTGGSSGNT. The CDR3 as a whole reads CASSLRTGGSSGNTIYF.

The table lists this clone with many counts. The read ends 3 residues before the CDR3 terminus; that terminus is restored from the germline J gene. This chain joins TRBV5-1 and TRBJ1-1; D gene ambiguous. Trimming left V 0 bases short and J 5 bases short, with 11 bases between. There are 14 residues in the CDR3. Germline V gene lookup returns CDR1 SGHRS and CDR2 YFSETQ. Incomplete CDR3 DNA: TGCGCCAGCAGCTTGGGCGGAGATCGGACTGAA. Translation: CASSLGGDRTE. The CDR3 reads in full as CASSLGGDRTEAFF.

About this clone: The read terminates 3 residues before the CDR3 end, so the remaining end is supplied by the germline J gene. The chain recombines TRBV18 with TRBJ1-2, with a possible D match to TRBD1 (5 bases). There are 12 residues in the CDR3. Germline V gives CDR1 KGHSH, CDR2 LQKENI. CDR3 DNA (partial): TGTGCCAGCTCACCACAGGGACTCGGC. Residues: CASSPQGLG. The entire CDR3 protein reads CASSPQGLGYTF.

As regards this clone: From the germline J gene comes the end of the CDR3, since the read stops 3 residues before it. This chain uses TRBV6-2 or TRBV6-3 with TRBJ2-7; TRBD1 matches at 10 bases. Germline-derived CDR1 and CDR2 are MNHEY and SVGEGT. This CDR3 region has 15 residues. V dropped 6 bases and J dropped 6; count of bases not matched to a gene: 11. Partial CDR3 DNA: TGTGCCAGCAGCCTCCCGGGACAGGGGCGAGGCGAG. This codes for CASSLPGQGRGE. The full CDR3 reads CASSLPGQGRGEQYF.

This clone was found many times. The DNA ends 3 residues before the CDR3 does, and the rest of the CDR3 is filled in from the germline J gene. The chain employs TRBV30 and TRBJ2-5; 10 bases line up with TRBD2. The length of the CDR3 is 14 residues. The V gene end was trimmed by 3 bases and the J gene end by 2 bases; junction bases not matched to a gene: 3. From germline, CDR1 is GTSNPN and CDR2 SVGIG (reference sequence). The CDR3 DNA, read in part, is TGTGCCTGGAGAGCTAGCGGGGGACAAGAGACC. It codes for CAWRASGGQET. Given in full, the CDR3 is CAWRASGGQETQYF.

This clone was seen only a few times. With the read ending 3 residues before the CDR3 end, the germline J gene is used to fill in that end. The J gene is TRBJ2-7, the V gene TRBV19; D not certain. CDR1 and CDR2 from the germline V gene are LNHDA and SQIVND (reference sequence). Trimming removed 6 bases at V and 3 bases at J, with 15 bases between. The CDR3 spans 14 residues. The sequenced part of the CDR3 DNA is TGTGCCAGTAGCCCCTACTCGACAAGCTACGAG. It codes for CASSPYSTSYE. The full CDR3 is CASSPYSTSYEQYF.

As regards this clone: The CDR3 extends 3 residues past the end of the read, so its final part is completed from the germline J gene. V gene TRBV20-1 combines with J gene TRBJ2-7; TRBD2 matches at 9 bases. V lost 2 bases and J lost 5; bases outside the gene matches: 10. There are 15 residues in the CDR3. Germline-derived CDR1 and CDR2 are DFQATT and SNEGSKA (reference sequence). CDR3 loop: CSARRPIAGVHEQYF. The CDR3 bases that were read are TGCAGTGCTAGAAGGCCCATAGCGGGAGTCCACGAG.